Listed below are T cell receptor beta chains from one sample, sequenced in a study of blood T cell dynamics during melanoma immunotherapy. Measured with immunoSEQ multiplex PCR; TCRdb has only the in-frame clones, and not every one. This table holds approximately 3,700 clones, about 95% found once. The starting material was effector memory CD8+ T cells from blood, obtained from a patient treated with checkpoint blockade. The receptors were gathered from a human donor with melanoma. CDR3s include the opening cysteine and the closing phenylalanine or tryptophan. D genes are given only for firm matches. A clone size is listed for some rows: how often the clone was seen (once, few, many), or a class if it is expanded.

v_call,clone_size,d_call,j_call,cdr3_nt,cdr3_aa
TRBV9,once,.,TRBJ2-2,TGTGCCAGCAGCGGAACCGGGGAGCTGTTTTTT,CASSGTGELFF
TRBV10-2,.,.,TRBJ2-7,TGCGCCAGCAGTTGGGACTTTAACTACGAGCAGTACTTC,CASSWDFNYEQYF
TRBV4-1,.,.,TRBJ2-3,TGCGCCAGCGGCCAAGGGGGTACAGATACGCAGTATTTT,CASGQGGTDTQYF
TRBV4-1,few,.,TRBJ2-7,TGCGCCAGCAGAAGGGACTCGCAACAATCATCCTACGAGCAGTACTTC,CASRRDSQQSSYEQYF
TRBV5-1,once,TRBD2,TRBJ2-3,TGCGCCAGCAGCTTGGTAGCGGGAGTGACAGATACGCAGTATTTT,CASSLVAGVTDTQYF
TRBV27,once,.,TRBJ2-7,TGTGCCAGCAGTTCCCCGGGTACCACCTACGAGCAGTACTTC,CASSSPGTTYEQYF
TRBV20-1,once,.,TRBJ2-7,TGCAGTGTGGGGGACAACTACGAGCAGTACTTC,CSVGDNYEQYF
TRBV13,.,.,TRBJ2-7,TGTGCCAGCAGCTTTTCCTCCTACGAGCAGTACTTC,CASSFSSYEQYF
TRBV9,.,.,TRBJ2-3,TGTGCCAGCAGCGTAGCTGGGGGGGGCGGCACAGATACGCAGTATTTT,CASSVAGGGGTDTQYF
TRBV4-3,.,.,TRBJ1-2,TGCGCCAGCAGCCAAGATTGGGGCGCGGGCTATGGCTACACCTTC,CASSQDWGAGYGYTF
TRBV9,.,.,TRBJ1-2,TGTGCCAGCAGTGGTTACGGGGCGGATCAAGGGGCCTATGGCTACACCTTC,CASSGYGADQGAYGYTF
TRBV23-1,.,.,TRBJ2-5,TGCGCCAGCAGTCAATCGGGGAGATTGCGGCCGCAAGAGACCCAGTACTTC,CASSQSGRLRPQETQYF
TRBV20-1,.,.,TRBJ2-3,TGCAGTGCTAGAGGGCTAGATACGCAGTATTTT,CSARGLDTQYF
TRBV9,.,.,TRBJ1-2,TGTGCCAGCAGAGGAAGCGGGGGGGTAGCTAACTATGGCTACACCTTC,CASRGSGGVANYGYTF
TRBV10-2,.,TRBD1,TRBJ1-2,TGCGCCAGCAGTGAGCATCAGGGGGCTTCGAACTATGGCTACACCTTC,CASSEHQGASNYGYTF
TRBV6-5,.,.,TRBJ2-7,TGTGCCAGCAGTTACTCAGGACCCCCAACCTCCTACGAGCAGTACTTC,CASSYSGPPTSYEQYF
TRBV4-1,.,.,TRBJ1-5,TGCGCCAGCAGCCACGCCGGAGGGCCGGAGCATCAGCCCCAGCATTTT,CASSHAGGPEHQPQHF
TRBV5-4,once,.,TRBJ2-1,TGTGCCAGCACCCCCCGGGGCGGTCCAGCCTACAATGAGCAGTTCTTC,CASTPRGGPAYNEQFF
TRBV27,few,.,TRBJ2-7,TGTGCCAGCTCAAACCGGGGACTCGCGGGCGAGCAGTACTTC,CASSNRGLAGEQYF
TRBV7-8,once,TRBD1,TRBJ1-4,TGTGCCAGCAGCCAGACCGGGACAGGAAGAGAAGATGAACTGTTTTTT,CASSQTGTGREDELFF
TRBV15,.,.,TRBJ2-1,TGTGCCACCAGCACGGGTCCTAGCGCGAGCTCCTACAATGAGCAGTTCTTC,CATSTGPSASSYNEQFF
TRBV21-1,.,.,TRBJ1-5,TGTGCCAGCAGCCAAAAGGGCAGGGAGGTCAGCAATCAGCCCCAGCATTTT,CASSQKGREVSNQPQHF
TRBV5-1,once,TRBD1,TRBJ1-2,TGCGCCAGCAGCTTCAGAGGGGGCGAGTATGGCTACACCTTC,CASSFRGGEYGYTF
TRBV7-9,.,TRBD2,TRBJ2-1,TGTGCCAGCAGCACCCCCCGGGCGGGAGGGCCATATGAGCAGTTCTTC,CASSTPRAGGPYEQFF
TRBV27,.,TRBD1,TRBJ2-7,TGTGCCAGCAGTTTATTGACAGGGGGTGTTCCCTACGAGCAGTACTTC,CASSLLTGGVPYEQYF
TRBV27,.,.,TRBJ1-2,TGTGCCAGCGCCCCGGGACCAAAAGGCTATGGCTACACCTTC,CASAPGPKGYGYTF
TRBV4-1,.,.,TRBJ1-6,TGCGCCAGCAGCCAGCCAGGGCGAGGATCACCCCTCCACTTT,CASSQPGRGSPLHF
TRBV29-1,.,TRBD2,TRBJ2-5,TGCAGCGTTGAACTAGCGGAGGGTATACAAGAGACCCAGTACTTC,CSVELAEGIQETQYF
TRBV5-5,.,.,TRBJ2-3,TGTGCCAGCAGCTTGGATCTGGGGGGCCAGACAGATACGCAGTATTTT,CASSLDLGGQTDTQYF
TRBV4-1,few,.,TRBJ1-5,TGCGCCAGCAGCCGAGCCAGTGCGGGGCCGGGAAATAATCAGCCCCAGCATTTT,CASSRASAGPGNNQPQHF
TRBV19,.,.,TRBJ2-5,TGTGCCAGTAGTCCCCGGACGGACCAAGAGACCCAGTACTTC,CASSPRTDQETQYF
TRBV6-1,.,.,TRBJ2-7,TGTGCCAGCAGTGCCCGGGTTGCCACCTACGAGCAGTACTTC,CASSARVATYEQYF
TRBV4-1,.,.,TRBJ1-2,TGCGCCAGCAGCCAAGACTTGAGCAGCGTTAACTATGGCTACACCTTC,CASSQDLSSVNYGYTF
TRBV21-1,.,.,TRBJ1-1,TGTGCCAGCAGCATAGGACAGCTGAACACTGAAGCTTTCTTT,CASSIGQLNTEAFF
TRBV28,.,.,TRBJ2-4,TGTGCCAGCATCCGGGGACCGAGGCCGTCAGCCAAAAACATTCAGTACTTC,CASIRGPRPSAKNIQYF
TRBV9,.,.,TRBJ2-3,TGTGCCAGCAGCGTAGAAGTCCCAGATACGCAGTATTTT,CASSVEVPDTQYF
TRBV7-6,.,.,TRBJ2-3,TGTGCCAGCAGCTTAAAAGCGGGCACAGATACGCAGTATTTT,CASSLKAGTDTQYF
TRBV5-1,.,.,TRBJ2-7,TGCGCCAGCAGCTTGGAGACATCCGTCTACGAGCAGTACTTC,CASSLETSVYEQYF
TRBV7-6,few,TRBD1,TRBJ2-7,TGTGCCAGCACCGAATCCGGGACAGGGAGTAACGAGCAGTACTTC,CASTESGTGSNEQYF
TRBV19,.,TRBD1,TRBJ2-2,TGTGCCAGTAGGGGACAGCTTTTCACCGGGGAGCTGTTTTTT,CASRGQLFTGELFF
TRBV15,.,.,TRBJ2-7,TGTGCCACCAGCAGAGATGGAGGACCGTTCTACGAGCAGTACTTC,CATSRDGGPFYEQYF
TRBV7-9,.,TRBD1,TRBJ2-1,TGTGCCAGCAGCTTAGGATTGCAGGGGGCTTACAATGAGCAGTTCTTC,CASSLGLQGAYNEQFF
TRBV4-1,.,TRBD1,TRBJ2-7,TGCGCCAGCAGCCAACTGTGGGACAGCTCCTACGAGCAGTACTTC,CASSQLWDSSYEQYF
TRBV7-9,.,.,TRBJ1-6,TGTGCCAGCAGCAGGGGGGGTGAGCGGAATTCACCCCTCCACTTT,CASSRGGERNSPLHF
TRBV19,.,.,TRBJ2-6,TGTGCCAGTACCGCGGACGGATACGATCCTGGGGCCAACGTCCTGACTTTC,CASTADGYDPGANVLTF
TRBV4-2,.,TRBD1,TRBJ2-7,TGTGCCAGCAGCCAAGCACCGGGACAGGGGTTCCCCGAGCAGTACTTC,CASSQAPGQGFPEQYF
TRBV27,.,TRBD1,TRBJ1-4,TGTGCCAGCAGCTTACAGGGGGCGGCTAATGAAAAACTGTTTTTT,CASSLQGAANEKLFF
TRBV10-1,few,TRBD1,TRBJ2-7,TGCGCCAGCAGTGAGGGACAGGGCTACGAGCAGTACTTC,CASSEGQGYEQYF
TRBV2,.,TRBD2,TRBJ2-5,TGTGCCAGCAGTGAACCTAGCGGGAGAGAGACCCAGTACTTC,CASSEPSGRETQYF
TRBV9,once,.,TRBJ2-1,TGTGCCAGCAGCGTAGAAGGACGCCCCCATGAGCAGTTCTTC,CASSVEGRPHEQFF
TRBV5-1,once,TRBD2,TRBJ2-7,TGCGCCAGCAGCTTGCGGGAGGGAACTTACGAGCAGTACTTC,CASSLREGTYEQYF
TRBV4-1,.,.,TRBJ2-7,TGCGCCAGCAGCCAAGGTTCACACGGCTCCTACGAGCAGTACTTC,CASSQGSHGSYEQYF